A single sample is the source of the 6 T cell receptor beta chains below, sequenced in a study of OX40 agonist ivuxolimab in advanced cancers. Sequencing used immunoSEQ multiplex PCR; TCRdb keeps in-frame clones, though not all of them. The top ten clones hold 26% of a sample with 15,000 to 20,000 clones, 70% to 90% of them seen once. This sample comprised CD4+ or CD8+ T cells sorted from blood, obtained in a trial of the OX40 agonist ivuxolimab. These TCRs come from an adult with an advanced solid tumor such as melanoma, head and neck, liver or kidney cancer.

This clone was seen a few times. The V call is TRBV4-3, the J call TRBJ2-1; no reliable D call. V lost 1 base to trimming and J lost 7 bases, with 8 bases between them. Germline V lookup: CDR1 LGHNA, CDR2 YSLEER. The CDR3 loop spans 13 amino acids. The CDR3 DNA reads TGCGCCAGCAGCCAAGCCGTAGGGAATGAGCAGTTCTTC. It translates to CASSQAVGNEQFF.

This clone was seen just once. V usage is TRBV30 and J usage is TRBJ1-4; no reliable D call. Deletions cut 2 bases from V and 3 bases from J, with 4 bases between. CDR1 is GTSNPN, CDR2 SVGIG, per germline (reference sequence). The CDR3 is 12 amino acids. CDR3 sequence: CAWSRANEKLFF. CDR3 DNA sequence: TGTGCCTGGAGTCGGGCTAATGAAAAACTGTTTTTT.

V usage is TRBV19 and J usage is TRBJ2-1; the D gene is possibly TRBD2 (5 bases). The CDR3 is made up of 15 amino acids. Germline loops: CDR1 LNHDA, CDR2 SQIVND (reference sequence). V lost 2 bases, J lost 0 bases, and 8 bases lay in between. In nucleotides, the CDR3 is TGTGCCAGTAGTATATTAGGGAGCTCCTACAATGAGCAGTTCTTC. It translates to CASSILGSSYNEQFF.

This clone was observed many times. The chain uses TRBV11-1 and TRBJ2-1; unclear D gene. Between the trimmed V and J ends, which lost 2 bases and 0 bases, there was a span of 11 bases. The CDR3 totals 16 residues. Germline V CDR1 and CDR2: SGHAT, FQDESV (reference sequence). CDR3 loop: CASSLIAGSSYNEQFF. The DNA of the CDR3 is TGTGCCAGCAGCTTAATAGCCGGTAGCTCCTACAATGAGCAGTTCTTC.

The chain links TRBV7-2 to TRBJ1-5; D gene uncertain. Germline assignment: CDR1 SGHTA and CDR2 FQGNSA. CDR3 length equals 13 residues. The V gene lost 3 bases and the J gene lost 6 bases, with 9 bases spanning the gap. CDR3 DNA sequence: TGTGCCAGCAGCTTGGGGTTTAGTCAGCCCCAGCATTTT. The encoded protein is CASSLGFSQPQHF. Combining the CDR3 with reference TRBV7-2 and TRBJ1-5 gives the whole variable domain GAGVSQSPSNKVTEKGKDVELRCDPISGHTALYWYRQSLGQGLEFLIYFQGNSAPDKSGLPSDRFSAERTGGSVSTLTIQRTQQEDSAVYLCASSLGFSQPQHFGDGTRLSIL.

CDR3 residues: CASASLPDEQFF. The CDR3 DNA reads as TGTGCCAGCGCTTCCCTTCCCGATGAGCAGTTCTTC. The chain combines TRBV27 with TRBJ2-1; no reliable D call. This CDR3 contains 12 residues. In germline, CDR1 is MNHEY, CDR2 SMNVEV (reference sequence). V was cut by 8 bases and J by 8 bases, with 13 bases left in between.